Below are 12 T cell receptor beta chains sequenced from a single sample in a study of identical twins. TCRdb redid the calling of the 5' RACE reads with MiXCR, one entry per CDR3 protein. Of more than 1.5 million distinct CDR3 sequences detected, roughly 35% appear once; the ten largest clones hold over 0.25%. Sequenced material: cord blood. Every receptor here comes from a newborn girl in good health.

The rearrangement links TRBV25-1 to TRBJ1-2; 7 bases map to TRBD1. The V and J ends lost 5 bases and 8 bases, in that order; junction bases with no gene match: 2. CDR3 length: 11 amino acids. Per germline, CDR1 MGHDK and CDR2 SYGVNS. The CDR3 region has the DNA TGTGCCAGCAGTTCGGGACAGGGCTACACCTTC. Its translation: CASSSGQGYTF.

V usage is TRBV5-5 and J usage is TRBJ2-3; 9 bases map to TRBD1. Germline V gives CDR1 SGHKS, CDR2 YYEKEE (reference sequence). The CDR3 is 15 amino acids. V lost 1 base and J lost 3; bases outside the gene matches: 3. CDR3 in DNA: TGTGCCAGCAGCTTGAAGGGACAGGGAACAGATACGCAGTATTTT. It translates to CASSLKGQGTDTQYF.

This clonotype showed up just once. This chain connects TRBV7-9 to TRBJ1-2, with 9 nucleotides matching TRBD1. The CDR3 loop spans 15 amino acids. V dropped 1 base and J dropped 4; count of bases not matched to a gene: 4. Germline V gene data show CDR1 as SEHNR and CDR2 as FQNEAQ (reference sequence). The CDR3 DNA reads TGTGCCAGCAGCTTAGATGTACAGGGGGCCTATGGCTACACCTTC. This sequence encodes CASSLDVQGAYGYTF.

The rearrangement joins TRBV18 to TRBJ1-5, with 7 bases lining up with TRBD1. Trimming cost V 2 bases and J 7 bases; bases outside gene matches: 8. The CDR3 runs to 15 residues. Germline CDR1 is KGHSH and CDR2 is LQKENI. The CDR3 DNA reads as TGTGCCAGCTCACCAGAGCACAGGGGAGTGCAGCCCCAGCATTTT. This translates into CASSPEHRGVQPQHF.

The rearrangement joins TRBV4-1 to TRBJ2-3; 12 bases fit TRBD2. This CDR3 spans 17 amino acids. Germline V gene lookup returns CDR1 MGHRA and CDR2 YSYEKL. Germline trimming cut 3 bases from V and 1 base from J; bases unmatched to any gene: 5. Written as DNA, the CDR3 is TGCGCCAGCAGCCAGAGACTAGCGGGAGAGGGCACAGATACGCAGTATTTT. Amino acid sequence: CASSQRLAGEGTDTQYF.

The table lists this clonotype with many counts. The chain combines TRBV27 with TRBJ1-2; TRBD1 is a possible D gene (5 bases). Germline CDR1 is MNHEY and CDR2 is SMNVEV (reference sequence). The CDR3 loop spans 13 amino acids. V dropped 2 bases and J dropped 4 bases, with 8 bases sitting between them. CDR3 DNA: TGTGCCAGCAGTTTAAGGGGCAGCTATGGCTACACCTTC. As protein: CASSLRGSYGYTF.

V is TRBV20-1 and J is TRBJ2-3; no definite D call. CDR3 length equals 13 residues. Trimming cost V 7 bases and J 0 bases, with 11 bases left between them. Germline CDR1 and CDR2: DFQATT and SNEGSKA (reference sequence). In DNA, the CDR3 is TGCAGTGGAAGATGGATGAGCACAGATACGCAGTATTTT. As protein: CSGRWMSTDTQYF.

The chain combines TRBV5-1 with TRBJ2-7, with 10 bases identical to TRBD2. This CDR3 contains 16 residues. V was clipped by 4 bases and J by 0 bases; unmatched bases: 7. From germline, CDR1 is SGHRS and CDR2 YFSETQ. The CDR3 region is CASSPSSGSPSYEQYF. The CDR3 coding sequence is TGCGCCAGCAGCCCATCTAGCGGGAGTCCCTCCTACGAGCAGTACTTC.

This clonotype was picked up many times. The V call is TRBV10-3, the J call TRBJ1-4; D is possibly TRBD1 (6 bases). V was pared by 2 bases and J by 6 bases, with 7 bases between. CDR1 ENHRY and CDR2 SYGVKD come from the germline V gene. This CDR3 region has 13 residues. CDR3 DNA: TGTGCCATCAGTGAGCGGACAGATGAAAAACTGTTTTTT. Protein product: CAISERTDEKLFF.

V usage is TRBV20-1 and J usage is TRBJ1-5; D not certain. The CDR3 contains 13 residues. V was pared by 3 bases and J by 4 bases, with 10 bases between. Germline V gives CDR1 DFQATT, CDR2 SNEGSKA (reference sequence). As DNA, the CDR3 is TGCAGTGCTAGTATGGCACCAAATCAGCCCCAGCATTTT. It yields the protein CSASMAPNQPQHF.

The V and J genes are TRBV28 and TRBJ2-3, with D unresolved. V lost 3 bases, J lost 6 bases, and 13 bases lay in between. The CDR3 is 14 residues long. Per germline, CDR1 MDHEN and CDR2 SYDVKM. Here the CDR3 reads CASSFLPLGDTQYF. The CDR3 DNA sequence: TGTGCCAGCAGTTTCCTACCTCTAGGGGATACGCAGTATTTT.

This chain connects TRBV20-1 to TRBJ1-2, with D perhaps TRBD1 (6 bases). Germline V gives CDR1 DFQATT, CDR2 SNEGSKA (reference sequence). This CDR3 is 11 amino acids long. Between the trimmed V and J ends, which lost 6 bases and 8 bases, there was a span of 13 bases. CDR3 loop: CSAAQGWGYTF. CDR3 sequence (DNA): TGCAGTGCCGCACAGGGTTGGGGCTACACCTTC.